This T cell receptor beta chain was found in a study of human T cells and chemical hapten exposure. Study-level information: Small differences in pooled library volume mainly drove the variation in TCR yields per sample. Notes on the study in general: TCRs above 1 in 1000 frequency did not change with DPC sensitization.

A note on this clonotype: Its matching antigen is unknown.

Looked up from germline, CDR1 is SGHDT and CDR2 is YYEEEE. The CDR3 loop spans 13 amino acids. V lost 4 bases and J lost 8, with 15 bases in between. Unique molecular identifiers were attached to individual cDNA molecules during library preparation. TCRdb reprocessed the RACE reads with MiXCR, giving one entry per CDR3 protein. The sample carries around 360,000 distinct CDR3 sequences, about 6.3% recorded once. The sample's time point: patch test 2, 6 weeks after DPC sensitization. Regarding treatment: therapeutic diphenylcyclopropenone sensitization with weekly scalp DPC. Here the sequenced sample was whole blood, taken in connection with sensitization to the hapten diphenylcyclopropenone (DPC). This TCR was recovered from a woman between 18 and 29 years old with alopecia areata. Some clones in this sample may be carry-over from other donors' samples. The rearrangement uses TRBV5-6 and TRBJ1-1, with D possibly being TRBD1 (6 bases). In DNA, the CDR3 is TGTGCCAGCAGCCCGTACAGGGTTAACGAAGCTTTCTTT. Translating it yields CASSPYRVNEAFF. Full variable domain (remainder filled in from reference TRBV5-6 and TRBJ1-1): DAGVTQSPTHLIKTRGQQVTLRCSPKSGHDTVSWYQQALGQGPQFIFQYYEEEERQRGNFPDRFSGHQFPNYSSELNVNALLLGDSALYLCASSPYRVNEAFFGQGTRLTVV.